This is a list of T cell receptor beta chains from one sample in a study of T cell responses to AZD1222 COVID-19 vaccine. The method was immunoSEQ multiplex PCR; TCRdb's version includes in-frame clones alone and lacks a portion of them. The table records roughly 84,000 clones, approximately 83% of them present only once. The specimen was peripheral blood, collected 28 days after the second AZD1222 dose. The receptors derive from an adult who received the AZD1222 COVID-19 vaccine. The CDR3 runs from the conserved cysteine through the conserved F or W. Fields, in order: J gene, D gene, clone size, V gene, CDR3 DNA, CDR3 protein. A D gene is named only where the DNA matches it firmly. Clone sizes are given selectively: once, few, many, or a class where the clone is expanded.

J: TRBJ1-3; D: -; size: -; V: TRBV6-5; DNA: TGTGCCAGCACCCTAACGGACCCTGGAAACACCATATATTTT; CDR3: CASTLTDPGNTIYF
J: TRBJ2-7; D: -; size: -; V: TRBV7-2; DNA: TGTGCCAGCAGCTTAGCCGGGACGGCTTACGAGCAGTACTTC; CDR3: CASSLAGTAYEQYF
J: TRBJ1-3; D: -; size: -; V: TRBV2; DNA: TGTGCCAGCAGTATGGCCGGAAACACCATATATTTT; CDR3: CASSMAGNTIYF
J: TRBJ1-6; D: -; size: -; V: TRBV30; DNA: TGTGCCTGGGGAGGAGGATCACCCCTCCACTTT; CDR3: CAWGGGSPLHF
J: TRBJ2-2; D: -; size: -; V: TRBV5-1; DNA: TGCGCCAGCAGCCCAAACGTACCGACCGGGGAGCTGTTTTTT; CDR3: CASSPNVPTGELFF
J: TRBJ2-7; D: TRBD2; size: few; V: TRBV18; DNA: TGTGCCAGCTCACCTACGGGACTAAGTTCCCACGAGCAGTACTTC; CDR3: CASSPTGLSSHEQYF
J: TRBJ1-2; D: TRBD1; size: -; V: TRBV6-6; DNA: TGTGCCAGCAGCTGGACAGGAGATACTAACTATGGCTACACCTTC; CDR3: CASSWTGDTNYGYTF
J: TRBJ1-3; D: -; size: -; V: TRBV18; DNA: TGTGCCAGCTCACTACAATCGAGGAGGTCTGGAAACACCATATATTTT; CDR3: CASSLQSRRSGNTIYF
J: TRBJ1-5; D: -; size: -; V: TRBV7-6; DNA: TGTGCCAGCAGCTTAGATCCAGGGTCTAGCAATCAGCCCCAGCATTTT; CDR3: CASSLDPGSSNQPQHF
J: TRBJ1-2; D: -; size: few; V: TRBV19; DNA: TGTGCCAGTAGTAGCAGGGGAAACTATGGCTACACCTTC; CDR3: CASSSRGNYGYTF
J: TRBJ1-3; D: -; size: -; V: TRBV30; DNA: TGTGCCTGGGACCAGGGCCGTGGAAACACCATATATTTT; CDR3: CAWDQGRGNTIYF
J: TRBJ2-5; D: -; size: -; V: TRBV11-2; DNA: TGTGCCAGCAGCTTAGGGGCTCGGGAGACCCAGTACTTC; CDR3: CASSLGARETQYF
J: TRBJ1-5; D: -; size: -; V: TRBV5-1; DNA: TGCGCCAGCAGCTTGGAGGGGCCCCTCAATCAGCCCCAGCATTTT; CDR3: CASSLEGPLNQPQHF
J: TRBJ1-5; D: -; size: -; V: TRBV19; DNA: TGTGCCAGTAGTCTCCGAGGGCCCCAGCCCCAGCATTTT; CDR3: CASSLRGPQPQHF
J: TRBJ1-3; D: TRBD1; size: -; V: TRBV4-2; DNA: TGTGCCAGCAGCCAAGGAACAGGGGTTAGAAACACCATATATTTT; CDR3: CASSQGTGVRNTIYF
J: TRBJ2-3; D: TRBD1; size: -; V: TRBV4-2; DNA: TGTGCCAGCAGCCAAGAATCCAGGACAGGGGGTAGCACAGATACGCAGTATTTT; CDR3: CASSQESRTGGSTDTQYF
J: TRBJ1-1; D: TRBD1; size: -; V: TRBV15; DNA: TGTGCCACCAGCAGAGATATTGTGACAGGGCTGAATGAAGCTTTCTTT; CDR3: CATSRDIVTGLNEAFF
J: TRBJ2-3; D: TRBD2; size: -; V: TRBV19; DNA: TGTGCCAGTAGTATAAGTCTTCGGGGGACTAGCGGGTACACAGATACGCAGTATTTT; CDR3: CASSISLRGTSGYTDTQYF